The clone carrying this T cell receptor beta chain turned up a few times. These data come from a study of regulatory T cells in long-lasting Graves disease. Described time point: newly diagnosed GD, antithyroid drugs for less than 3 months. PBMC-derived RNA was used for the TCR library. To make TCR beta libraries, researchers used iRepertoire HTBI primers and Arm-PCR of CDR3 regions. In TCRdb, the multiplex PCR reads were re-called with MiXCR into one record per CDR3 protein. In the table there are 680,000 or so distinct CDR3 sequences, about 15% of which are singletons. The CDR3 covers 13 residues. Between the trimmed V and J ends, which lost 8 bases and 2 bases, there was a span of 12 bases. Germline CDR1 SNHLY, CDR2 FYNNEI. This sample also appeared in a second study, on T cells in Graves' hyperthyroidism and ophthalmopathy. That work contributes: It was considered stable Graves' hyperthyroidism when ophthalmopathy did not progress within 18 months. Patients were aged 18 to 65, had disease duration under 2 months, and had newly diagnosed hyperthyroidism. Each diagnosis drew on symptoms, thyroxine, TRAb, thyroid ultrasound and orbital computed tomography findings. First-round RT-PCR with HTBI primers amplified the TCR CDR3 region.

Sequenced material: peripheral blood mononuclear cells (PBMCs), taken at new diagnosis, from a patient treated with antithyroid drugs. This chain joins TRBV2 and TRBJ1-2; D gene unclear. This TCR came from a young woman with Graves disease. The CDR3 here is CASCIRENYGYTF. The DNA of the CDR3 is TGTGCCAGCTGCATTAGAGAAAACTATGGCTACACCTTC.